These 31 T cell receptor beta chains were all obtained from the same sample, sequenced in a study of blood T cell repertoires in COVID-19. Method: immunoSEQ multiplex PCR; TCRdb's copy keeps in-frame clones and lacks some. The sample shows roughly 200,000 clones, roughly 80% of them seen only once. Sequences were obtained from peripheral blood. The receptors here all came from a woman of 80 years or more with acute or convalescent COVID-19.

This chain links TRBV11-2 with TRBJ1-1, with TRBD1 as a possible D gene (5 bases). CDR3 length equals 13 residues. Germline CDR1 is SGHAT and CDR2 is FQNNGV. Trimming removed 5 bases from V and 5 bases from J, with 12 bases in between. The CDR3 is CASSRRGRTEAFF. DNA for the CDR3: TGTGCCAGCAGCAGGAGGGGACGGACTGAAGCTTTCTTT.

V usage is TRBV30 and J usage is TRBJ1-6; tentatively, D is TRBD1 (5 bases). From germline, CDR1 is GTSNPN and CDR2 SVGIG (reference sequence). This CDR3 spans 14 amino acids. The V and J ends lost 3 bases and 7 bases respectively, with 13 bases between them. The CDR3 loop reads CAWSPRGGNSPLHF. CDR3 nucleotide sequence: TGTGCCTGGAGCCCGCGCGGGGGGAATTCACCCCTCCACTTT.

The V and J genes are TRBV11-2 and TRBJ2-1, with D possibly matching TRBD2 (7 bases). The V end was cut by 4 bases, the J end by 10 bases, with 20 bases between. The CDR3 has 15 residues. Germline loops: CDR1 SGHAT, CDR2 FQNNGV. CDR3 in DNA: TGTGCCAGCAGCTCCCTGGGGGCGGGAGTGCGGGAGCAGTTCTTC. This codes for CASSSLGAGVREQFF.

CDR3 in amino acids: CASSPAGVQETQYF. The CDR3, as DNA: TGTGCCAGCAGCCCCGCAGGGGTTCAAGAGACCCAGTACTTC. The chain couples TRBV7-2 to TRBJ2-5, with a tentative D call TRBD1 (6 bases). Per the germline V gene, CDR1 is SGHTA and CDR2 is FQGNSA. Trimming removed 5 bases from V and 2 bases from J, with 12 bases in between. The CDR3 is 14 amino acids.

The chain uses TRBV2 and TRBJ2-6; a possible D gene is TRBD2 (6 bases). With 3 bases removed from V and 0 bases from J, the gap between germline ends came to 15 bases. This CDR3 has 18 residues. Per the germline V gene, CDR1 is SNHLY and CDR2 is FYNNEI. The CDR3 spells CASSDLWGVSSGANVLTF. The DNA for the CDR3 is TGTGCCAGCAGTGATCTCTGGGGGGTTTCCTCTGGGGCCAACGTCCTGACTTTC.

Concerning this clone: Different DNA sequences within this sample yield the same CDR3. V and J are TRBV6-2 or TRBV6-3 and TRBJ2-7; D remains unclear. The CDR3 covers 13 residues. Germline values: CDR1 MNHEY, CDR2 SVGEGT. Between the trimmed V and J ends, which lost 2 bases and 3 bases, there was a span of 8 bases. Written as DNA, the CDR3 is TGTGCCAGCAGTTACGGTCTAGTCTACGAGCAGTACTTC. Protein: CASSYGLVYEQYF.

CDR3 DNA: TGCGCCAGCAGCAGGACAGGGGGCGGCGGTCGCTATGGCTACACCTTC. It translates to CASSRTGGGGRYGYTF. This rearrangement joins TRBV5-1 to TRBJ1-2; 11 nucleotides line up with TRBD1. Germline V CDR1 and CDR2: SGHRS, YFSETQ. CDR3 size: 16 residues. Trimming took 4 bases from V and 4 from J; bases not matched to a gene: 9.

Points on this clone: This same CDR3 is encoded by further DNA sequences in the sample. The chain is built from TRBV27 and TRBJ1-2, with D possibly TRBD1 on 5 matching bases. Trimming shortened V by 0 bases and J by 5 bases, and 7 bases separated the two germline ends. Germline lookup yields CDR1 MNHEY and CDR2 SMNVEV (reference sequence). The CDR3 has 13 residues. The CDR3, as DNA: TGTGCCAGCAGTTTATCAGGGGATTATGGCTACACCTTC. As protein: CASSLSGDYGYTF.

The V and J genes are TRBV12-3 or TRBV12-4 and TRBJ2-3; no firm D call. The CDR3 has 13 residues. Trimming shortened V by 5 bases and J by 5 bases, and 11 bases separated the two germline ends. In nucleotides, the CDR3 is TGTGCCAGCAGTGACGGGTCGGTAGATACGCAGTATTTT. Encoded protein: CASSDGSVDTQYF.

This clone has only a few counts. The CDR3 bases are TGTGCCTGGAGTGGGGGACAGGGGTTATACGAGCAGTACTTC. Encoded protein: CAWSGGQGLYEQYF. The rearrangement uses TRBV30 and TRBJ2-7; the match to TRBD1 covers 10 bases. Germline CDR1 is GTSNPN and CDR2 is SVGIG (reference sequence). V was pared by 1 base and J by 4 bases, with 4 bases of the junction left unmatched. The CDR3 spans 14 residues.

This rearrangement joins TRBV6-4 to TRBJ1-5; 8 bases are shared with TRBD1. V dropped 8 bases and J dropped 3; count of bases not matched to a gene: 12. Germline V gene data show CDR1 as MRHNA and CDR2 as SNTAGT. The CDR3 length is 16 residues. The chain's CDR3 is CASHLGQGSFNQPQHF. CDR3 DNA: TGTGCCAGCCACTTAGGACAGGGAAGTTTCAATCAGCCCCAGCATTTT.

This chain uses TRBV28 with TRBJ1-6; no definite D call. This CDR3 spans 15 amino acids. The ends were cut back, 8 bases at V and 0 bases at J, with 11 bases in the middle. Germline values: CDR1 MDHEN, CDR2 SYDVKM. The CDR3 is CASFPPSSYNSPLHF. CDR3 DNA: TGTGCCAGCTTCCCTCCGAGCTCCTATAATTCACCCCTCCACTTT.

V and J are TRBV19 and TRBJ1-2; unclear D gene. Germline CDR1 and CDR2: LNHDA and SQIVND (reference sequence). This CDR3 region has 15 residues. V was cut by 6 bases and J by 8 bases, with 22 bases left in between. The CDR3, as DNA: TGTGCCAGTAGCCCTCGTCCTTCTCTCTCGGTCGGCTACACCTTC. Its translation: CASSPRPSLSVGYTF.

The chain combines TRBV2 with TRBJ1-2, with 8 bases that match TRBD1. This CDR3 region has 14 residues. Germline V gene lookup returns CDR1 SNHLY and CDR2 FYNNEI. Trimming removed 7 bases from V and 6 bases from J; junction bases left unmatched: 10. CDR3 residues: CASTKDRGGDGYTF. In DNA form, the CDR3 reads TGTGCCAGCACAAAAGACAGGGGCGGCGATGGCTACACCTTC.

The J gene is TRBJ2-5, the V gene TRBV19; D possibly corresponds to TRBD1 (6 bases). Germline V CDR1 and CDR2: LNHDA, SQIVND (reference sequence). The CDR3 totals 13 residues. The ends were cut back, 10 bases at V and 5 bases at J, with 17 bases in the middle. The CDR3 DNA follows: TGTGCCACTCAGGGGAATATCCAGGAGACCCAGTACTTC. Protein: CATQGNIQETQYF.

Only one count was recorded for this clone. The chain is built from TRBV7-2 and TRBJ2-1; 7 bases agree with TRBD1. Trimming cost V 5 bases and J 7 bases; bases outside gene matches: 5. Germline CDR1 is SGHTA and CDR2 is FQGNSA. This CDR3 contains 13 residues. The CDR3 loop reads CASSRTGANEQFF. The CDR3 DNA sequence: TGTGCCAGCAGCCGGACAGGTGCGAATGAGCAGTTCTTC. The full variable domain, completed using reference TRBV7-2 and TRBJ2-1, is GAGVSQSPSNKVTEKGKDVELRCDPISGHTALYWYRQSLGQGLEFLIYFQGNSAPDKSGLPSDRFSAERTGGSVSTLTIQRTQQEDSAVYLCASSRTGANEQFFGPGTRLTVL.

The chain uses TRBV6-4 and TRBJ2-3; 8 bases line up with TRBD2. Per the germline V gene, CDR1 is MRHNA and CDR2 is SNTAGT. The CDR3 totals 15 residues. V dropped 5 bases and J dropped 2; count of bases not matched to a gene: 6. CDR3 region: CASSSSGGFTDTQYF. In DNA, the CDR3 is TGTGCCAGCAGTTCCAGCGGGGGTTTCACAGATACGCAGTATTTT.

The gene calls are TRBV5-1 and TRBJ1-4, with D uncertain. V was cut by 4 bases and J by 4 bases, with 14 bases left in between. The CDR3 has 15 residues. Germline V gene data show CDR1 as SGHRS and CDR2 as YFSETQ. The CDR3 is CASSPSEVLNEKLFF. The DNA of the CDR3 is TGCGCCAGCAGCCCCTCGGAGGTCCTTAATGAAAAACTGTTTTTT.

This clone was seen only once. This rearrangement joins TRBV18 to TRBJ2-2; 10 positions match TRBD1. This CDR3 has 15 amino acids. V shed 6 bases and J 1 base; nucleotides not matched to a gene: 2. Germline V gives CDR1 KGHSH, CDR2 LQKENI. In DNA, the CDR3 is TGTGCCAGCTCTTGGGACAGGGGGAACACCGGGGAGCTGTTTTTT. Translation: CASSWDRGNTGELFF.

V gene TRBV27 combines with J gene TRBJ1-2; the match to TRBD1 covers 7 bases. The CDR3 runs to 17 residues. Germline CDR1 is MNHEY and CDR2 is SMNVEV (reference sequence). Losses at the gene ends were 6 bases for V and 0 bases for J; bases not matched to a gene: 13. CDR3 region: CASSPSGTVASNYGYTF. CDR3 in DNA: TGTGCCAGCAGCCCATCCGGGACAGTCGCTTCTAACTATGGCTACACCTTC.

The chain recombines TRBV7-9 with TRBJ2-4; 8 bases are a match to TRBD2. J was trimmed by 0 bases and V by 5 bases; bases with no gene match: 9. Germline CDR1 reads SEHNR; CDR2 reads FQNEAQ (reference sequence). This CDR3 comprises 17 residues. DNA of the CDR3: TGTGCCAGCAGCCTGGCAAGCGGGGGACTAGCCAAAAACATTCAGTACTTC. This codes for CASSLASGGLAKNIQYF.

The chain has TRBV3-1 (or the pseudogene TRBV3-2) and TRBJ2-3; 7 bases map to TRBD2. This CDR3 region has 16 residues. Trimming cost V 1 base and J 2 bases; bases outside gene matches: 6. Germline V gene sequence: CDR1 LGHDT, CDR2 YNNKEL (reference sequence). The CDR3 loop reads CASSQASGWNTDTQYF. The CDR3 DNA reads TGTGCCAGCAGCCAAGCTAGCGGATGGAACACAGATACGCAGTATTTT.

The table lists this clone with a few counts. V is TRBV5-6 and J is TRBJ2-2, with TRBD2 identical over 9 bases. The CDR3 has 15 residues. From germline, CDR1 is SGHDT and CDR2 YYEEEE. With 2 bases clipped from V and 6 bases from J, the junction kept 5 bases outside the gene matches. Written as DNA, the CDR3 is TGTGCCAGCAGCTTTGTTATAGCGGGAGCCGGGGAGCTGTTTTTT. Translating gives CASSFVIAGAGELFF.

This rearrangement joins TRBV4-1 to TRBJ1-2; D unresolved. V was cut by 0 bases and J by 1 base, with 9 bases left in between. Germline V CDR1 and CDR2: MGHRA, YSYEKL. There are 15 residues in the CDR3. This CDR3 is CASSQEVTYNYGYTF. The CDR3, as DNA: TGCGCCAGCAGCCAAGAGGTCACATATAACTATGGCTACACCTTC.

The sample holds one count of this clone. The chain carries TRBV27 and TRBJ2-1, with 10 nucleotides matching TRBD2. In germline, CDR1 is MNHEY, CDR2 SMNVEV (reference sequence). Trimming at V came to 5 bases and at J to 8 bases, leaving 15 bases not matched to a gene. The CDR3 sequence is 17 residues long. This chain's CDR3 is CASSRLLSGRGGDEQFF. The DNA of the CDR3 is TGTGCCAGCAGTCGCCTTTTGAGCGGGAGGGGTGGGGATGAGCAGTTCTTC.

The chain carries TRBV11-2 and TRBJ2-3; TRBD2 matches at 11 bases. There are 16 residues in the CDR3. CDR1 and CDR2 (germline): SGHAT, FQNNGV. V shed 4 bases, J shed 2 bases, and the junction held 5 bases outside the gene matches. CDR3 in amino acids: CASSSLAGGPTDTQYF. CDR3 DNA: TGTGCCAGCAGCTCGCTAGCGGGAGGTCCCACAGATACGCAGTATTTT. Full variable domain (rest looked up from reference TRBV11-2 and TRBJ2-3): EAGVAQSPRYKIIEKRQSVAFWCNPISGHATLYWYQQILGQGPKLLIQFQNNGVVDDSQLPKDRFSAERLKGVDSTLKIQPAKLEDSAVYLCASSSLAGGPTDTQYFGPGTRLTVL.

This chain connects TRBV5-1 to TRBJ1-1; D ambiguous. CDR1 and CDR2 from the germline V gene are SGHRS and YFSETQ. The CDR3 loop spans 15 amino acids. The ends were cut back, 1 base at V and 1 base at J, with 11 bases in the middle. The CDR3 DNA is TGCGCCAGCAGCTTGCTCGGCCGGAGGAACACTGAAGCTTTCTTT. Protein: CASSLLGRRNTEAFF.

J is TRBJ2-1 and V is TRBV28; a possible D gene is TRBD2 (5 bases). Trimming stripped 3 bases from V and 9 bases from J, with 9 bases between. There are 12 residues in the CDR3. Germline V lookup: CDR1 MDHEN, CDR2 SYDVKM. Here the CDR3 DNA reads TGTGCCAGCAGTTTCGAGCGGAGTGAGCAGTTCTTC. Its translation: CASSFERSEQFF.

This clone was detected a few times. The chain uses TRBV6-5 and TRBJ1-4; D gene unclear. Germline CDR1 is MNHEY and CDR2 is SVGAGI. With 0 bases removed from V and 8 bases from J, the gap between germline ends came to 10 bases. The CDR3 contains 14 residues. This CDR3 reads CASSYSSTAEKLFF. CDR3 bases: TGTGCCAGCAGTTACTCCTCAACAGCCGAAAAACTGTTTTTT.

The chain recombines TRBV5-1 with TRBJ2-1, with 10 bases that match TRBD1. The V and J ends lost 4 bases and 8 bases, in that order; junction bases with no gene match: 9. Germline V CDR1 and CDR2: SGHRS, YFSETQ. The CDR3 runs to 15 residues. The CDR3 sequence is CASSPGTGAADEQFF. CDR3 nucleotide sequence: TGCGCCAGCAGCCCGGGGACAGGGGCGGCGGATGAGCAGTTCTTC.

The V call is TRBV7-9, the J call TRBJ1-1; D is unresolved. Germline CDR1 SEHNR, CDR2 FQNEAQ (reference sequence). Trimming stripped 5 bases from V and 1 base from J, with 14 bases between. CDR3 size: 15 residues. The DNA for the CDR3 is TGTGCCAGCAGCCTAATGGGAGTCCCGAACACTGAAGCTTTCTTT. It translates to CASSLMGVPNTEAFF.